A single sample gave rise to the 26 T cell receptor beta chains below, sequenced in a study of beta chain features in type 1 diabetes. Whole-study findings and limits: Significant though moderate, a shortening of TCRB CDR3s appeared in all four CD4+ subsets of Type 1 diabetes patients.

Since all of the isolated RNA was reverse transcribed, expressed TCRB transcripts were what got sequenced. Profiling relied on immunoSEQ multiplex PCR, and the TCRdb table lists in-frame clones only, not all of them. The sample comprises more than 250,000 clones, more than 13% of which are singletons, and 0.017% rests with the top ten. Their target antigens are unknown. Sequenced sample: naive CD4+ T cells from blood. These receptor sequences come from a young man with type 1 diabetes.

This clone has just a few counts. V gene TRBV18 combines with J gene TRBJ1-5, with 7 bases lining up with TRBD1. The trim removed 4 bases at V and 0 bases at J, leaving 6 bases unmatched. This CDR3 comprises 16 residues. In germline, CDR1 is KGHSH, CDR2 LQKENI. The CDR3 region is CASSLGQVTSNQPQHF. The CDR3 DNA follows: TGTGCCAGCTCACTTGGACAGGTCACTAGCAATCAGCCCCAGCATTTT.

This clone was seen a few times. This chain uses TRBV2 with TRBJ2-3; 15 nucleotides agree with TRBD2. The CDR3 has 16 residues. Germline lookup yields CDR1 SNHLY and CDR2 FYNNEI. The ends lost 7 bases at V and 5 bases at J; junction bases unmatched: 7. This CDR3 is CASTPGLAGGQDTQYF. CDR3 coding DNA: TGTGCCAGCACGCCGGGACTAGCGGGAGGCCAAGATACGCAGTATTTT.

V gene TRBV14 combines with J gene TRBJ1-5, with 7 positions matching TRBD1. Germline CDR1 is SGHDN and CDR2 is FVKESK. The CDR3 extends over 13 amino acids. V was pared by 5 bases and J by 4 bases, with 2 bases of the junction left unmatched. Here the CDR3 reads CASSSTGNQPQHF. In DNA, the CDR3 is TGTGCCAGCAGCTCGACAGGGAATCAGCCCCAGCATTTT.

The J gene is TRBJ2-2, the V gene TRBV28, with D perhaps matching TRBD1 (6 bases). The ends were cut back, 5 bases at V and 5 bases at J, with 15 bases in the middle. The CDR3 totals 15 residues. CDR1 and CDR2 from the germline V gene are MDHEN and SYDVKM. The CDR3 DNA follows: TGTGCCAGCAGTATCGGGACACTCCTTACCGGGGAGCTGTTTTTT. It is translated as CASSIGTLLTGELFF. Supplemented by reference TRBV28 and TRBJ2-2, the full variable domain reads DVKVTQSSRYLVKRTGEKVFLECVQDMDHENMFWYRQDPGLGLRLIYFSYDVKMKEKGDIPEGYSVSREKKERFSLILESASTNQTSMYLCASSIGTLLTGELFFGEGSRLTVL.

There are a few counts of this clone. The CDR3 region has the DNA TGTGCCAGCAGCCAAGCGATGGGGGCGATAGACGAGCAGTACTTC. This encodes CASSQAMGAIDEQYF. The genes are TRBV4-2 and TRBJ2-7; TRBD1 is a possible D gene (6 bases). Trimming pared 1 base from V and 5 bases from J, leaving 15 bases between. CDR3 length: 15 amino acids. Germline CDR1 reads LGHNA; CDR2 reads YNFKEQ.

This clone was seen only a few times. The genes are TRBV7-2 and TRBJ2-7; 10 nucleotides agree with TRBD1. This CDR3 has 19 residues. V shed 5 bases and J 4 bases; nucleotides not matched to a gene: 20. Germline CDR1 reads SGHTA; CDR2 reads FQGNSA. CDR3 protein: CASSNLGGQGTRRRYEQYF. The CDR3 region has the DNA TGTGCCAGCAGCAACCTTGGGGGACAGGGGACCCGCCGAAGGTACGAGCAGTACTTC.

Details on this clone: The missing conserved phenylalanine or tryptophan at the end of this CDR3 makes a read error likely. The limits of the CDR3 on the DNA are not certain, so only TCRdb's listed CDR3 is given. The gene calls are TRBV25-1 and TRBJ1-1; the tabulated D call, TRBD1, remains unverified against the DNA. Germline lookup yields CDR1 MGHDK and CDR2 SYGVNS. Both ends counted, the CDR3 spans 13 residues. Here the CDR3 reads CASSATGTPVSAI.

The CDR3 nucleotides read TGTGCCAGCAGCCAGAACCGGGACAGTCACCGGTTCTTC. This sequence encodes CASSQNRDSHRFF. V gene TRBV14 combines with J gene TRBJ2-1, with TRBD1 matching 7 bases. CDR1 and CDR2 (germline): SGHDN, FVKESK. V gave up 3 bases and J gave up 15 bases; unmatched junction bases: 11. This CDR3 has 13 residues.

In its sample, this clone was seen a few times. This rearrangement joins TRBV7-2 to TRBJ2-1, with TRBD1 as a possible D gene (5 bases). Trimming took off 1 base at V and 2 bases at J, with 9 bases between the two ends. Germline assignment: CDR1 SGHTA and CDR2 FQGNSA. This CDR3 comprises 15 residues. The DNA of the CDR3 is TGTGCCAGCAGCTTAGTAGGGGTGACCTACAATGAGCAGTTCTTC. As protein: CASSLVGVTYNEQFF.

This chain joins TRBV18 and TRBJ2-3, with D hard to call. This CDR3 spans 12 amino acids. Trimming left V 3 bases short and J 6 bases short, with 7 bases between. Germline CDR1 and CDR2: KGHSH and LQKENI. Here the CDR3 reads CASSPGGDTQYF. The CDR3 nucleotides read TGTGCCAGCTCACCCGGCGGTGATACGCAGTATTTT. Drawing the rest from reference TRBV18 and TRBJ2-3, the complete variable domain is NAGVMQNPRHLVRRRGQEARLRCSPMKGHSHVYWYRQLPEEGLKFMVYLQKENIIDESGMPKERFSAEFPKEGPSILRIQQVVRGDSAAYFCASSPGGDTQYFGPGTRLTVL.

The chain carries TRBV30 and TRBJ1-4; D is uncertain. Germline CDR1 reads GTSNPN; CDR2 reads SVGIG (reference sequence). Trimming took 7 bases from V and 5 from J, leaving 11 bases between them. The CDR3 length is 12 residues. The CDR3 here is CALTELNEKLFF. CDR3 DNA sequence: TGTGCCTTGACGGAGCTAAATGAAAAACTGTTTTTT.

This clone has more than one count but fewer than ten. V gene TRBV4-1 combines with J gene TRBJ2-7; the match to TRBD2 covers 10 bases. The CDR3 runs 18 residues. Germline trimming cut 0 bases from V and 3 bases from J; bases unmatched to any gene: 11. Germline-derived CDR1 and CDR2 are MGHRA and YSYEKL. Here the CDR3 DNA reads TGCGCCAGCAGCCAAGAGTTTATTTCTAGCGGGAGTAGCTACGAGCAGTACTTC. As protein: CASSQEFISSGSSYEQYF.

This clone was counted a few times. V usage is TRBV29-1 and J usage is TRBJ1-5; no clear D. V was clipped by 5 bases and J by 4 bases, with 12 bases between them. CDR3 length: 13 amino acids. Germline values: CDR1 SQVTM, CDR2 ANQGSEA. The CDR3 loop reads CSVRSGGNQPQHF. The CDR3 DNA follows: TGCAGCGTTCGATCAGGAGGAAATCAGCCCCAGCATTTT.

CDR3 bases: TGTGCCAGCAGTTTGGACTACAGCCTTGGCACCGGGGAGCTGTTTTTT. Its translation is CASSLDYSLGTGELFF. This chain uses TRBV6-5 with TRBJ2-2; a weak D match, TRBD2 (6 bases). Germline V gene sequence: CDR1 MNHEY, CDR2 SVGAGI. The CDR3 covers 16 residues. V shed 4 bases and J shed 4 bases, with 16 bases lying between them.

The chain has TRBV2 and TRBJ2-1, with a weak D call TRBD1 (6 bases). The V end was cut by 8 bases, the J end by 11 bases, with 13 bases between. The CDR3 runs to 11 residues. CDR1 SNHLY and CDR2 FYNNEI come from the germline V gene. DNA for the CDR3: TGTGCCAGCGCACAGGGAGATCAGCAGTTCTTC. Amino acids: CASAQGDQQFF.

This clone showed up just a few times. The rearrangement links TRBV5-1 to TRBJ2-7; D perhaps matches TRBD1 (6 bases). This CDR3 contains 13 residues. V was clipped by 7 bases and J by 1 base, with 12 bases between them. Germline lookup yields CDR1 SGHRS and CDR2 YFSETQ. The CDR3 here is CASGTGFSYEQYF. The CDR3 nucleotides are TGCGCCAGCGGAACAGGGTTTTCCTACGAGCAGTACTTC.

The J gene is TRBJ2-5, the V gene TRBV7-2; D is uncertain. CDR3 length: 14 amino acids. Germline assignment: CDR1 SGHTA and CDR2 FQGNSA. The ends were cut back, 1 base at V and 7 bases at J, with 13 bases in the middle. CDR3: CASSLGVNSGTQYF. CDR3 nucleotides: TGTGCCAGCAGCTTAGGGGTCAACTCGGGGACCCAGTACTTC.

A few counts support this clone. The chain combines TRBV6-6 with TRBJ2-7, with TRBD1 identical over 11 bases. This CDR3 is built from 15 residues. Per the germline V gene, CDR1 is MNHNY and CDR2 is SVGAGI (reference sequence). V dropped 8 bases and J dropped 0; count of bases not matched to a gene: 6. The CDR3: CASSGQGVSSYEQYF. In DNA form, the CDR3 reads TGTGCCAGCTCGGGACAGGGGGTCAGCTCCTACGAGCAGTACTTC.

The rearrangement joins TRBV29-1 to TRBJ2-1, with 8 bases fitting TRBD1. The CDR3 is made up of 13 amino acids. The V and J ends lost 6 bases and 9 bases, in that order; junction bases with no gene match: 10. Germline V gives CDR1 SQVTM, CDR2 ANQGSEA. CDR3 region: CSVRQGAGGEQFF. DNA of the CDR3: TGCAGCGTAAGGCAGGGGGCAGGAGGTGAGCAGTTCTTC.

This chain connects TRBV18 to TRBJ2-3; 9 nucleotides line up with TRBD2. Trimming at V came to 6 bases and at J to 4 bases, leaving 5 bases not matched to a gene. The CDR3 covers 14 residues. The germline V gene encodes CDR1 KGHSH and CDR2 LQKENI. The CDR3 spells CASSERLAADTQYF. CDR3 sequence (DNA): TGTGCCAGCTCTGAAAGACTAGCGGCAGATACGCAGTATTTT. The variable domain in full, with the rest retrieved from reference TRBV18 and TRBJ2-3, is NAGVMQNPRHLVRRRGQEARLRCSPMKGHSHVYWYRQLPEEGLKFMVYLQKENIIDESGMPKERFSAEFPKEGPSILRIQQVVRGDSAAYFCASSERLAADTQYFGPGTRLTVL.

This clone was picked up a small number of times. This chain uses TRBV5-1 with TRBJ2-2; a possible D gene is TRBD2 (5 bases). Trimming took off 4 bases at V and 1 base at J, with 17 bases between the two ends. CDR3 length: 17 amino acids. The germline V gene encodes CDR1 SGHRS and CDR2 YFSETQ. CDR3 sequence: CASSLEPLGLNTGELFF. DNA for the CDR3: TGCGCCAGCAGCCTGGAACCCCTCGGACTGAACACCGGGGAGCTGTTTTTT.

The chain employs TRBV14 and TRBJ2-1; 12 positions agree with TRBD1. Germline assignment: CDR1 SGHDN and CDR2 FVKESK. This CDR3 region has 17 residues. Germline trimming cut 5 bases from V and 7 bases from J; bases unmatched to any gene: 12. In nucleotides, the CDR3 is TGTGCCAGCAGCAGCCCTCTAGGGGACAGGGGGCTGAATGAGCAGTTCTTC. It encodes CASSSPLGDRGLNEQFF.

The chain joins TRBV7-9 to TRBJ2-5, with 7 bases aligning to TRBD1. V dropped 1 base and J dropped 2; count of bases not matched to a gene: 1. This CDR3 contains 14 residues. The germline V gene encodes CDR1 SEHNR and CDR2 FQNEAQ (reference sequence). CDR3 nucleotide sequence: TGTGCCAGCAGCTTAGGACAGGGACAAGAGACCCAGTACTTC. Encoded protein: CASSLGQGQETQYF.

V and J are TRBV7-7 and TRBJ2-2, with D possibly matching TRBD2 (7 bases). Germline V gives CDR1 SSHAT, CDR2 FNYEAQ (reference sequence). CDR3 size: 16 residues. The germline V and J ends were trimmed by 2 bases and 3 bases, with 13 bases remaining between them. CDR3 region: CASSLLGGEDTGELFF. The CDR3 region has the DNA TGTGCCAGCAGCTTACTAGGGGGGGAAGACACCGGGGAGCTGTTTTTT.

This clone was seen a few times. The rearrangement joins TRBV6-1 to TRBJ1-2; D unclear. CDR1 and CDR2 from the germline V gene are MNHNS and SASEGT. Trimming pared 2 bases from V and 3 bases from J, leaving 4 bases between. The CDR3 covers 12 residues. The CDR3 DNA is TGTGCCAGCAGTGAACGGGACTATGGCTACACCTTC. It codes for CASSERDYGYTF.

This clone was seen a few times. The chain joins TRBV28 to TRBJ2-7; 7 nucleotides agree with TRBD1. V trimming: 2 bases; J trimming: 5 bases; junction bases outside the gene matches: 3. CDR1 and CDR2 (germline): MDHEN, SYDVKM. The CDR3 extends over 13 amino acids. CDR3 residues: CASSLRGRDEQYF. DNA of the CDR3: TGTGCCAGCAGTTTAAGGGGGCGCGACGAGCAGTACTTC.